This T cell receptor (beta chain) emerged from a study of T cell responses to AZD1222 COVID-19 vaccine. Overall study context: Second-dose recipients at about 4 or about 12 weeks were treated as one pooled group.

General observations from the study: After the peak T cell response, and only then, were repertoires sampled. Spike-specific TCR breadth and depth rose after two AZD1222 doses. Donors were largely white British and mainly female; clonal diversity was possibly underestimated.

Germline CDR1 is LNHDA and CDR2 is SQIVND (reference sequence). The V and J ends lost 6 bases and 0 bases respectively, with 11 bases between them. The CDR3 is made up of 14 amino acids. This table comes from immunoSEQ multiplex PCR, and its TCRdb copy is limited to in-frame clones, with some not included. The data hold around 160,000 clones, with approximately 90% observed a single time. Comment on this clone: What it binds is not known.

This TCR came from an adult in good health. Specimen: peripheral blood, collected on day 0 of AZD1222 vaccination. The V and J genes are TRBV19 and TRBJ1-1; weak D call: TRBD1 (5 bases). This CDR3 reads CASRLGRLNTEAFF. CDR3 coding DNA: TGTGCCAGTAGGCTGGGACGTTTGAACACTGAAGCTTTCTTT.